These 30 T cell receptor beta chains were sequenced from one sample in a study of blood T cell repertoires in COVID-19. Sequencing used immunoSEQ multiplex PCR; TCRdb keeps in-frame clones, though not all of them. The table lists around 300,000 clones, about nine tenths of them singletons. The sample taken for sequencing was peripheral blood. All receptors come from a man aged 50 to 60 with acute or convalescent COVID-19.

The CDR3 loop reads CAWKGRVNTGELFF. DNA for the CDR3: TGTGCCTGGAAGGGGAGGGTTAACACCGGGGAGCTGTTTTTT. This chain connects TRBV30 to TRBJ2-2; TRBD2 agrees at 7 bases. CDR1 GTSNPN and CDR2 SVGIG come from the germline V gene (reference sequence). V dropped 4 bases and J dropped 2; count of bases not matched to a gene: 4. This CDR3 has 14 amino acids.

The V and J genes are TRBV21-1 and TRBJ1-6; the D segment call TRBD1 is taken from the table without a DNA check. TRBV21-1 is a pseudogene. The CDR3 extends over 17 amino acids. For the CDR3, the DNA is TGTGCCAGCAGCGCGGACAGGTCGAGCTCCTATAATTCACCCCTCCACTTT. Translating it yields CASSADRSSSYNSPLHF.

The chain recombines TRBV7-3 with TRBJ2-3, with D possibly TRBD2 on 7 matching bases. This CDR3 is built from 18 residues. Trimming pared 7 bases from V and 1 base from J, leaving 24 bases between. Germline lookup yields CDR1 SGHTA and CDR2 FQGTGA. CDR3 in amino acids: CASNSKGGRGMGTDTQYF. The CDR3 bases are TGTGCCAGCAACAGCAAGGGGGGGCGCGGTATGGGCACAGATACGCAGTATTTT.

CDR3 DNA: TGTGCCAGCAGCCCCCGGGACAGGGGGCGGGGAACTGAAGCTTTCTTT. As protein: CASSPRDRGRGTEAFF. The chain links TRBV3-1 (or the pseudogene TRBV3-2) to TRBJ1-1, with 12 bases aligning to TRBD1. CDR3 size: 16 residues. Germline V gene data show CDR1 as LGHDT and CDR2 as YNNKEL (reference sequence). V was pared by 4 bases and J by 5 bases, with 8 bases of the junction left unmatched.

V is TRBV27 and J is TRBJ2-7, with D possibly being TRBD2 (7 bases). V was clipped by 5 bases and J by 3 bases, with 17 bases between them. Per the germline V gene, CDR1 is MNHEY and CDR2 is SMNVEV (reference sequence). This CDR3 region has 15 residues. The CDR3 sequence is CASSQSTRGGYEQYF. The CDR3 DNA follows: TGTGCCAGCAGTCAATCAACTAGGGGGGGCTACGAGCAGTACTTC.

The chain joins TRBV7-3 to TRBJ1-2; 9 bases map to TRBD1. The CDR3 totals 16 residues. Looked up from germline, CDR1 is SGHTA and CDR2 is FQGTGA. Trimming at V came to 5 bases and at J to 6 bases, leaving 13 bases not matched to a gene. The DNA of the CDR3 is TGTGCCAGCAGCCCTAAGGACAGGGGATCGGGAAATGGCTACACCTTC. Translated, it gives CASSPKDRGSGNGYTF. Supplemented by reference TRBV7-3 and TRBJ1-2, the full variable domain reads GAGVSQTPSNKVTEKGKYVELRCDPISGHTALYWYRQSLGQGPEFLIYFQGTGAADDSGLPNDRFFAVRPEGSVSTLKIQRTERGDSAVYLCASSPKDRGSGNGYTFGSGTRLTVV.

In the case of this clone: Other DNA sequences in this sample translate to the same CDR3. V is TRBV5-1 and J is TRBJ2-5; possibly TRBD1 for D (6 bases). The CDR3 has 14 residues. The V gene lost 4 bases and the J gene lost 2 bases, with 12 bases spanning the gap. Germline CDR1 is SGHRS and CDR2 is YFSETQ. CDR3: CASSLGTLQETQYF. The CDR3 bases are TGCGCCAGCAGCCTCGGGACACTTCAAGAGACCCAGTACTTC.

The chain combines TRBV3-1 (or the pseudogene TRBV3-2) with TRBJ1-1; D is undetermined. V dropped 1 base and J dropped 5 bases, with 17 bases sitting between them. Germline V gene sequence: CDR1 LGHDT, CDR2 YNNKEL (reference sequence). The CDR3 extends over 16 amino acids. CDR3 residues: CASSQAYPIGVTEAFF. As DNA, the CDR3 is TGTGCCAGCAGCCAAGCTTACCCTATCGGGGTTACTGAAGCTTTCTTT.

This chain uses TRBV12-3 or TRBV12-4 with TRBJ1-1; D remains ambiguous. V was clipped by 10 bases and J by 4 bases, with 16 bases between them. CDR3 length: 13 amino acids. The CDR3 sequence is CATQTGISTEAFF. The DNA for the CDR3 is TGTGCCACACAGACGGGAATTAGCACTGAAGCTTTCTTT.

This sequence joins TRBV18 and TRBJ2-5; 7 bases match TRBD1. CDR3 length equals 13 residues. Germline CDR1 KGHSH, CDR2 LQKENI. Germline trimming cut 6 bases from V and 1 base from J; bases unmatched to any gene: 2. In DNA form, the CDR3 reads TGTGCCAGCTCCCGGGACAGCCAAGAGACCCAGTACTTC. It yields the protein CASSRDSQETQYF.

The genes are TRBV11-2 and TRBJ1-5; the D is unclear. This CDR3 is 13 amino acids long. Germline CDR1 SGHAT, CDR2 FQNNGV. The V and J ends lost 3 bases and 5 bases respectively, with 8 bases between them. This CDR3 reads CASSLAVDQPQHF. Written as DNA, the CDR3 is TGTGCCAGCAGCTTGGCGGTGGATCAGCCCCAGCATTTT.

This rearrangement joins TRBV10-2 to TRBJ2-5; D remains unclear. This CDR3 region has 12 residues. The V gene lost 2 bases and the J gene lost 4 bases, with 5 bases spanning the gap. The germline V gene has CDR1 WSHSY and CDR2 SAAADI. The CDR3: CASSEGGETQYF. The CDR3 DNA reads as TGCGCCAGCAGTGAGGGCGGAGAGACCCAGTACTTC.

In DNA, the CDR3 is TGTGCCAGCAGTAACGGGGCCGGGGAGCTGTTTTTT. Translated, it gives CASSNGAGELFF. This chain links TRBV27 with TRBJ2-2, with a weak D call TRBD2 (5 bases). The V gene's germline CDR1 is MNHEY and CDR2 SMNVEV (reference sequence). With 5 bases removed from V and 6 bases from J, the gap between germline ends came to 7 bases. There are 12 residues in the CDR3.

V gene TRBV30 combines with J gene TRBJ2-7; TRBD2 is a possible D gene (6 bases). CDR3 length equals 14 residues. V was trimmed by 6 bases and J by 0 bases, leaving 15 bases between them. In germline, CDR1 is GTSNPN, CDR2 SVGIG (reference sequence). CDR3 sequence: CACSPGGASYEQYF. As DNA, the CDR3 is TGTGCCTGCTCGCCTGGCGGGGCCTCCTACGAGCAGTACTTC.

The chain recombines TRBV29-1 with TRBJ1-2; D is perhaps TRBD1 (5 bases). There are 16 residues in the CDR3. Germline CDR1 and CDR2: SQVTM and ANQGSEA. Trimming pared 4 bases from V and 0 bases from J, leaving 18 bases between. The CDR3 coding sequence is TGCAGCGTTGTGGTCGGGGGAACGGGCACTAACTATGGCTACACCTTC. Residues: CSVVVGGTGTNYGYTF.

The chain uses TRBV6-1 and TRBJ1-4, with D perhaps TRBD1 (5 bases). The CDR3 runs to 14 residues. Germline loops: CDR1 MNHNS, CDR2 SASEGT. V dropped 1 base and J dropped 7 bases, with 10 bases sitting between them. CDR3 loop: CASSEGGGGEKLFF. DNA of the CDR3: TGTGCCAGCAGTGAAGGGGGGGGTGGTGAAAAACTGTTTTTT.

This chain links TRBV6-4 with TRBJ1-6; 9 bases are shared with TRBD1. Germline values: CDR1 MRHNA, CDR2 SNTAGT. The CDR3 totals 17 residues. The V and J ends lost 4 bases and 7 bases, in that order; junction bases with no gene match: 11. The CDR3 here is CASSVSGRGQGNSPLHF. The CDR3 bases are TGTGCCAGCAGTGTCTCTGGCCGTGGACAGGGGAATTCACCCCTCCACTTT.

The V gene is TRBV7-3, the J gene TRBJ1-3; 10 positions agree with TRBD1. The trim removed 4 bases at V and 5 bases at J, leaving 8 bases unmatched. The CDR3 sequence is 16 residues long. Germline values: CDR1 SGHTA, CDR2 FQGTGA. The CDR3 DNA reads TGTGCCAGCAGCTCGCGGGACAGGGGCTTCCGAAACACCATATATTTT. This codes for CASSSRDRGFRNTIYF.

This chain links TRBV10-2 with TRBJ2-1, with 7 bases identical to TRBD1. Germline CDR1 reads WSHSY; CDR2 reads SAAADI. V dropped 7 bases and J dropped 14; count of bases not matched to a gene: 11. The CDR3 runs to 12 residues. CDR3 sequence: CASTGGTGREFF. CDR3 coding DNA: TGCGCCAGCACAGGGGGTACCGGAAGAGAGTTCTTC.

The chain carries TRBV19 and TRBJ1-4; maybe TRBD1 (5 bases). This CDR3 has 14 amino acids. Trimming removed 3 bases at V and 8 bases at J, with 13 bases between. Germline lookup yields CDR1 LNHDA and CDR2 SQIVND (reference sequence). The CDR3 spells CASSIIQGYEKLFF. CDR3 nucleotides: TGTGCCAGTAGTATTATCCAGGGATACGAAAAACTGTTTTTT.

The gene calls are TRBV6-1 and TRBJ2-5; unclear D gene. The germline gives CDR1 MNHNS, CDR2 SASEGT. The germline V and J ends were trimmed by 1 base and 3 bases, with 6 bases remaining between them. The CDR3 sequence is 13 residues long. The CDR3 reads CASSEDGEETQYF. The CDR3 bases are TGTGCCAGCAGTGAAGACGGAGAAGAGACCCAGTACTTC.

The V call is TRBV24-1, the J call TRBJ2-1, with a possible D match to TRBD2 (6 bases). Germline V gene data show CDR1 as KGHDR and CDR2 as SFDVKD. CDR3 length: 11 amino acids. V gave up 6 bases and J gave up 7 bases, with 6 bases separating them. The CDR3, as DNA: TGTGCCACCAGTAGCGGGAATGAGCAGTTCTTC. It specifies CATSSGNEQFF.

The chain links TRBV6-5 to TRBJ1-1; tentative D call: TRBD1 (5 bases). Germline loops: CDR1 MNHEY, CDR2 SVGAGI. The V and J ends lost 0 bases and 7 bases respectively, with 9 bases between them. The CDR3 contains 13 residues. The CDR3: CASSYSRQREAFF. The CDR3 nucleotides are TGTGCCAGCAGTTACTCTAGACAGCGTGAAGCTTTCTTT.

This CDR3 is CASSSGGPPYEQYF. DNA of the CDR3: TGTGCCAGCAGTTCCGGGGGGCCTCCCTACGAGCAGTACTTC. The J gene is TRBJ2-7, the V gene TRBV6-6, with a possible D match to TRBD2 (7 bases). CDR1 and CDR2 from the germline V gene are MNHNY and SVGAGI (reference sequence). The CDR3 has 14 amino acids. The V gene lost 4 bases and the J gene lost 2 bases, with 12 bases spanning the gap.

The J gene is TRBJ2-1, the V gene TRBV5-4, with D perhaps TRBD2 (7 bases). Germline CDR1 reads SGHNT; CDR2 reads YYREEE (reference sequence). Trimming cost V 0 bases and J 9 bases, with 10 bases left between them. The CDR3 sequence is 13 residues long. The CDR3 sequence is CASSLVGGPEQFF. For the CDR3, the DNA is TGTGCCAGCAGCTTGGTGGGGGGGCCTGAGCAGTTCTTC.

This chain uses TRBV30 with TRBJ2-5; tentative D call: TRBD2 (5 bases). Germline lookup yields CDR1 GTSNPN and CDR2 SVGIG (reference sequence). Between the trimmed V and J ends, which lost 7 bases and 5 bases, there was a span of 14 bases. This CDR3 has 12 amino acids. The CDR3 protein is CASGLSTETQYF. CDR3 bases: TGTGCCTCCGGACTCTCCACGGAGACCCAGTACTTC.

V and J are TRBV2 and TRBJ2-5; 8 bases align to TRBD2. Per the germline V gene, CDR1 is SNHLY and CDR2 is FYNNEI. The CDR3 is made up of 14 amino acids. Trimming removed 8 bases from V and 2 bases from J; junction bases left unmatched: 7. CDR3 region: CASHLAGLQETQYF. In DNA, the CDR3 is TGTGCCAGCCACTTAGCGGGACTACAAGAGACCCAGTACTTC.

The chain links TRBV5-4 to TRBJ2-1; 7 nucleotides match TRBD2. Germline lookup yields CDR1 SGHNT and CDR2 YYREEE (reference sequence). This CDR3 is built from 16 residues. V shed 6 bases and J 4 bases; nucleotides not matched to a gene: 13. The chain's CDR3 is CASTSWGGGPYNEQFF. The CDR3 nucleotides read TGTGCCAGCACCTCTTGGGGCGGGGGACCGTACAATGAGCAGTTCTTC.

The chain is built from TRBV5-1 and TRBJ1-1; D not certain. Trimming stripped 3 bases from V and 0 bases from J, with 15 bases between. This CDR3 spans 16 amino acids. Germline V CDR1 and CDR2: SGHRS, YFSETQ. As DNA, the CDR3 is TGCGCCAGCAGCTGGGAGCCTGGACCATTGAACACTGAAGCTTTCTTT. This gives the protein CASSWEPGPLNTEAFF.

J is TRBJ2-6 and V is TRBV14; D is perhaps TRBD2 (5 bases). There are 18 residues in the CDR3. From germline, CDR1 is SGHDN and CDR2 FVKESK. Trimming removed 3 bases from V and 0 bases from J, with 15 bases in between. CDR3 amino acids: CASSHGVWGNSGANVLTF. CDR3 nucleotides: TGTGCCAGCAGCCACGGGGTTTGGGGAAACTCTGGGGCCAACGTCCTGACTTTC. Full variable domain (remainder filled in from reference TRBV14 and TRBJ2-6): EAGVTQFPSHSVIEKGQTVTLRCDPISGHDNLYWYRRVMGKEIKFLLHFVKESKQDESGMPNNRFLAERTGGTYSTLKVQPAELEDSGVYFCASSHGVWGNSGANVLTFGAGSRLTVL.